Below, one T cell receptor beta chain is given with its context. This specimen belongs to a study of blood T cell repertoires in COVID-19. Study-wide context: Samples of COVID-19 (acute and convalescent) were obtained from the United States, Italy and Spain.

Study processing details: For nucleated cells, counts were estimated from reference gene primer amplification. The protocol was immunoSEQ multiplex PCR, while the TCRdb copy is restricted to in-frame clones and leaves out a portion. The DNA gave D and trimming, while V, J and clone size come from that table. The sample has about 100,000 clones, about 77% seen once. The clonotype originates from a man aged 65 to 85 with active or convalescent COVID-19. Sequencing was carried out using peripheral blood.

CDR3: CASSIALAGGTDTQYF. As DNA, the CDR3 is TGTGCCAGTAGTATAGCCCTAGCGGGGGGCACAGATACGCAGTATTTT. This chain links TRBV19 with TRBJ2-3; the match to TRBD2 covers 10 bases. Trimming cost V 1 base and J 1 base; bases outside gene matches: 2. The CDR3 is 16 residues long. Per germline, CDR1 LNHDA and CDR2 SQIVND (reference sequence).